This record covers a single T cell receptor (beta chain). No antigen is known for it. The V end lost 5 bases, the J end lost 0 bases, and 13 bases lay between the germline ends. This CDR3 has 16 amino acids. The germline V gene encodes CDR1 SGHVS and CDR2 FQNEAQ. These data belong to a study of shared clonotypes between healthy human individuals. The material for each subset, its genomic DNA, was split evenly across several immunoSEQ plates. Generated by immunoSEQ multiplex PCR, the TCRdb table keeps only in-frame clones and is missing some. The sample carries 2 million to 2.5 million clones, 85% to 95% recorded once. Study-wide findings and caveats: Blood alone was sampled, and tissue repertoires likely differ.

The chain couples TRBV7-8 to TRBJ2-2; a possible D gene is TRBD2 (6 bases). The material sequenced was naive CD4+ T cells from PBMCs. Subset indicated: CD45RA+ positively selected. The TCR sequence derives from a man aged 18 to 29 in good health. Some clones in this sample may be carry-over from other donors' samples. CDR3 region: CASSRGISANTGELFF. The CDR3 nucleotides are TGTGCCAGCAGCCGCGGGATTAGCGCGAACACCGGGGAGCTGTTTTTT.